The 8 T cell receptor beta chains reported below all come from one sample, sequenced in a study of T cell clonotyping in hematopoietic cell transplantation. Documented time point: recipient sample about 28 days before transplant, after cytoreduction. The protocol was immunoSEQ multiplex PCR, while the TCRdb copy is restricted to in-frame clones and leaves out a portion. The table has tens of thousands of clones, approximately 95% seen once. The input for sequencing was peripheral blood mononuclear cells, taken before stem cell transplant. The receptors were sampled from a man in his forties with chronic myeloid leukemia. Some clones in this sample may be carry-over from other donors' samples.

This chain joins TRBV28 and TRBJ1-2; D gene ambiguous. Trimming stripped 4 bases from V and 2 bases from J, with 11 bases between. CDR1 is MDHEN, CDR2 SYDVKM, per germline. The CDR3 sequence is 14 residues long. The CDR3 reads CASSSGGSNYGYTF. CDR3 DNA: TGTGCCAGCAGTTCCGGTGGATCCAACTATGGCTACACCTTC.

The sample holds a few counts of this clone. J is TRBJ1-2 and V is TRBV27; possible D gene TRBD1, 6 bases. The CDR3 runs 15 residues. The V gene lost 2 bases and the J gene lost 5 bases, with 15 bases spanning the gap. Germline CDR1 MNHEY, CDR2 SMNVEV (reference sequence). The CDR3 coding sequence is TGTGCCAGCAGTTTAAGTCCCCGGGGGCCGTATGGCTACACCTTC. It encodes CASSLSPRGPYGYTF.

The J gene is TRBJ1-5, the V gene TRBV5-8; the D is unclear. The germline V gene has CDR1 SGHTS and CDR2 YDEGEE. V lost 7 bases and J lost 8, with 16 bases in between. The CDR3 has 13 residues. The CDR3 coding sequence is TGTGCCAGCCCCCAGATCCGGGTGAAGCCCCAGCATTTT. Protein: CASPQIRVKPQHF.

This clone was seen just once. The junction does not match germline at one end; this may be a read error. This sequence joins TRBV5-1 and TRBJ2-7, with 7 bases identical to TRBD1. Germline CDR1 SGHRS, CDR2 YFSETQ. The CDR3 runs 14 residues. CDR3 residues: CASSPTGTEDERYF. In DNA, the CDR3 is TGCGCCAGCAGCCCGACAGGGACCGAGGACGAGCGGTACTTC.

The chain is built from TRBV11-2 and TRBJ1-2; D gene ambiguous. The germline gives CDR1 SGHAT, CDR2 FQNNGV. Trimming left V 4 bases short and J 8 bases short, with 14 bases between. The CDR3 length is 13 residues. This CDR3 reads CASSSTRGGGYTF. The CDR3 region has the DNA TGTGCCAGCAGCTCGACCCGGGGAGGAGGCTACACCTTC. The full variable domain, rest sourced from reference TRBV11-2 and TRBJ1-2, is EAGVAQSPRYKIIEKRQSVAFWCNPISGHATLYWYQQILGQGPKLLIQFQNNGVVDDSQLPKDRFSAERLKGVDSTLKIQPAKLEDSAVYLCASSSTRGGGYTFGSGTRLTVV.

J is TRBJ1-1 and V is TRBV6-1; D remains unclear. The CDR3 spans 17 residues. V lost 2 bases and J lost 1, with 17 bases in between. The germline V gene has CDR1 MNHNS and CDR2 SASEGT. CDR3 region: CASSEHRGSLRNTEAFF. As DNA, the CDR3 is TGTGCCAGCAGTGAACACAGAGGATCCCTAAGGAACACTGAAGCTTTCTTT.

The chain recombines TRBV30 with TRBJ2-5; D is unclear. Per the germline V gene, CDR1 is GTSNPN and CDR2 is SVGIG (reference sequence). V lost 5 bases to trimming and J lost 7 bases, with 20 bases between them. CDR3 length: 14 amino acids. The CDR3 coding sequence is TGTGCCTGGGAGGTTGGTAGGCTCTCGGGGACCCAGTACTTC. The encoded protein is CAWEVGRLSGTQYF. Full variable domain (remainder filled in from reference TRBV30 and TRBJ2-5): SQTIHQWPATLVQPVGSPLSLECTVEGTSNPNLYWYRQAAGRGLQLLFYSVGIGQISSEVPQNLSASRPQDRQFILSSKKLLLSDSGFYLCAWEVGRLSGTQYFGPGTRLLVL.

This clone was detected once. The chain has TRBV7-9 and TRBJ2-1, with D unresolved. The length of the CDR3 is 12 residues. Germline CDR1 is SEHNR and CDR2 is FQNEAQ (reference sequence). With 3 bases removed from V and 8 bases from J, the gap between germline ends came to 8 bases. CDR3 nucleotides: TGTGCCAGCAGCTTTAGTAGTGATGAGCAGTTCTTC. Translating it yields CASSFSSDEQFF.